Listed here are 15 T cell receptor beta chains from one sample, sequenced in a study of T cell responses to AZD1222 COVID-19 vaccine. Clones were sequenced by immunoSEQ multiplex PCR, and TCRdb holds only the in-frame ones, with some missing. This sample has 140,000 to 150,000 clones, with 92% found just once. Sample: peripheral blood, taken on day 0 of AZD1222 vaccination. The receptors originated from an adult in good health.

This chain uses TRBV6-5 with TRBJ1-3; D call uncertain. Trimming left V 4 bases short and J 4 bases short, with 11 bases between. Germline loops: CDR1 MNHEY, CDR2 SVGAGI. The CDR3 extends over 14 amino acids. CDR3 DNA: TGTGCCAGCAGTTCGATTACGTCGGGAAACACCATATATTTT. This encodes CASSSITSGNTIYF.

This chain uses TRBV7-2 with TRBJ2-7; no reliable D call. This CDR3 contains 14 residues. Germline CDR1 and CDR2: SGHTA and FQGNSA. V lost 0 bases to trimming and J lost 0 bases, with 6 bases between them. This CDR3 reads CASSLAEHSYEQYF. Written as DNA, the CDR3 is TGTGCCAGCAGCTTAGCTGAGCACTCCTACGAGCAGTACTTC.

This clone showed up just once. The chain joins TRBV11-2 to TRBJ1-2; D is perhaps TRBD1 (5 bases). V gave up 1 base and J gave up 1 base, with 13 bases separating them. The length of the CDR3 is 16 residues. Germline V gives CDR1 SGHAT, CDR2 FQNNGV. In nucleotides, the CDR3 is TGTGCCAGCAGCTTAGTGGGCAGGACAAATAACTATGGCTACACCTTC. Translated, it gives CASSLVGRTNNYGYTF.

The CDR3 protein is CASSPGGRQDTQYF. The CDR3 DNA follows: TGTGCCAGCAGCCCAGGTGGGAGGCAAGATACGCAGTATTTT. The chain recombines TRBV7-2 with TRBJ2-3, with D maybe TRBD2 (6 bases). The CDR3 extends over 14 amino acids. Germline assignment: CDR1 SGHTA and CDR2 FQGNSA. V was clipped by 5 bases and J by 5 bases, with 14 bases between them.

The chain employs TRBV9 and TRBJ1-3, with D possibly TRBD1 on 5 matching bases. Trimming stripped 0 bases from V and 3 bases from J, with 10 bases between. Germline values: CDR1 SGDLS, CDR2 YYNGEE. This CDR3 has 15 residues. The DNA of the CDR3 is TGTGCCAGCAGCGTAGTCGGGGACGGTGGAAACACCATATATTTT. Protein: CASSVVGDGGNTIYF. Drawing the rest from reference TRBV9 and TRBJ1-3, the complete variable domain is DSGVTQTPKHLITATGQRVTLRCSPRSGDLSVYWYQQSLDQGLQFLIQYYNGEERAKGNILERFSAQQFPDLHSELNLSSLELGDSALYFCASSVVGDGGNTIYFGEGSWLTVV.

The rearrangement links TRBV9 to TRBJ1-4; a weak D match, TRBD1 (6 bases). Germline V gene data show CDR1 as SGDLS and CDR2 as YYNGEE. This CDR3 spans 16 amino acids. Trimming left V 4 bases short and J 2 bases short, with 15 bases between. CDR3 DNA: TGTGCCAGCAGCCAGGGGATCGCGAACACTAATGAAAAACTGTTTTTT. This sequence encodes CASSQGIANTNEKLFF.

The rearrangement joins TRBV19 to TRBJ2-3, with D hard to call. V gave up 1 base and J gave up 9 bases, with 11 bases separating them. CDR3 length: 13 amino acids. Germline loops: CDR1 LNHDA, CDR2 SQIVND (reference sequence). As DNA, the CDR3 is TGTGCCAGTAGTATAGGCAGGCAGGAGACGCAGTATTTT. Amino acids: CASSIGRQETQYF. Together with reference TRBV19 and TRBJ2-3, the CDR3 gives the full variable domain: DGGITQSPKYLFRKEGQNVTLSCEQNLNHDAMYWYRQDPGQGLRLIYYSQIVNDFQKGDIAEGYSVSREKKESFPLTVTSAQKNPTAFYLCASSIGRQETQYFGPGTRLTVL.

This clone is a singleton in its sample. The chain is built from TRBV24-1 and TRBJ2-1, with D perhaps given as TRBD1 or TRBD2 (5 bases each). Trimming pared 5 bases from V and 2 bases from J, leaving 12 bases between. The germline V gene has CDR1 KGHDR and CDR2 SFDVKD. The CDR3 covers 15 residues. The CDR3 region has the DNA TGTGCCACCAGTGTCCCGAGGGGCACCTACAATGAGCAGTTCTTC. Translating gives CATSVPRGTYNEQFF.

The chain is built from TRBV25-1 and TRBJ2-1, with 12 positions matching TRBD2. The germline V gene has CDR1 MGHDK and CDR2 SYGVNS. This CDR3 contains 18 residues. Trimming at V came to 1 base and at J to 5 bases, leaving 9 bases not matched to a gene. The CDR3 sequence: CASSESGTGLAGNNEQFF. DNA for the CDR3: TGTGCCAGCAGTGAATCTGGTACCGGACTAGCGGGAAACAATGAGCAGTTCTTC.

V usage is TRBV2 and J usage is TRBJ1-1; D might be TRBD1 (5 bases). Germline loops: CDR1 SNHLY, CDR2 FYNNEI. V was trimmed by 10 bases and J by 7 bases, leaving 25 bases between them. The CDR3 sequence is 15 residues long. The CDR3 nucleotides read TGTGCCACGACAGTTCTCGACAGACCTATCGATGAAGCTTTCTTT. As protein: CATTVLDRPIDEAFF.

V and J are TRBV6-2 or TRBV6-3 and TRBJ2-7; D could derive from TRBD1 or TRBD2 (5 bases each). CDR1 and CDR2 (germline): MNHEY, SVGEGT. V was trimmed by 5 bases and J by 3 bases, leaving 14 bases between them. This CDR3 is built from 14 residues. Written as DNA, the CDR3 is TGTGCCAGCAGTACCCGGGACCACCTCTACGAGCAGTACTTC. This encodes CASSTRDHLYEQYF.

V and J are TRBV7-2 and TRBJ1-1; D call uncertain. Germline loops: CDR1 SGHTA, CDR2 FQGNSA. Trimming left V 5 bases short and J 1 base short, with 8 bases between. The CDR3 consists of 13 residues. CDR3 DNA: TGTGCCAGCAGCCCCCGCGGGAACACTGAAGCTTTCTTT. Translation: CASSPRGNTEAFF.

The V gene is TRBV27, the J gene TRBJ1-4; 7 nucleotides agree with TRBD1. V trimming: 8 bases; J trimming: 3 bases; junction bases outside the gene matches: 9. CDR1 and CDR2 from the germline V gene are MNHEY and SMNVEV (reference sequence). The CDR3 totals 15 residues. The DNA for the CDR3 is TGTGCCAGCCGCCCCGGCGACAGGGCTAATGAAAAACTGTTTTTT. Amino acids: CASRPGDRANEKLFF. The whole variable domain, remainder taken from reference TRBV27 and TRBJ1-4, is EAQVTQNPRYLITVTGKKLTVTCSQNMNHEYMSWYRQDPGLGLRQIYYSMNVEVTDKGDVPEGYKVSRKEKRNFPLILESPSPNQTSLYFCASRPGDRANEKLFFGSGTQLSVL.

J is TRBJ1-6 and V is TRBV9; no definite D call. The CDR3 spans 13 residues. Germline loops: CDR1 SGDLS, CDR2 YYNGEE. V was cut by 3 bases and J by 6 bases, with 7 bases left in between. In DNA form, the CDR3 reads TGTGCCAGCAGCGCCCAGATTAATTCACCCCTCCACTTT. It codes for CASSAQINSPLHF.

The CDR3 nucleotides read TGTGCCAGCGCCCGCGGGAGCTCCTATAATTCACCCCTCCACTTT. Encoded protein: CASARGSSYNSPLHF. This chain links TRBV7-9 with TRBJ1-6; D unclear. CDR1 and CDR2 (germline): SEHNR, FQNEAQ (reference sequence). V shed 8 bases and J shed 0 bases, with 11 bases lying between them. The CDR3 has 15 amino acids. The entire variable domain, with the rest obtained from reference TRBV7-9 and TRBJ1-6, is as follows: DTGVSQNPRHKITKRGQNVTFRCDPISEHNRLYWYRQTLGQGPEFLTYFQNEAQLEKSRLLSDRFSAERPKGSFSTLEIQRTEQGDSAMYLCASARGSSYNSPLHFGNGTRLTVT.